This TCR beta chain was obtained from a study of blood T cell repertoires in COVID-19 (dated by TCRdb to about 2020). Background for the entire study: The collaborator samples originated in the United States, Italy and Spain and spanned the acute and convalescent phases of COVID-19. A freely available public database, intended as a resource for researchers studying the immune response to SARS-CoV-2, is where the repertoires were released. Sample metadata almost always included a de-identified subject ID, COVID-19 status, age in years and sex. Where HLA class I and class II types were available, the types were taken from metadata supplied by the sample provider, not from assay-based typing. The dataset comprised deeply sampled blood TCRbeta repertoires from subjects exposed to, actively infected with, or recovered from COVID-19. The samples were drawn from two sources: the first 160 participants of the ongoing ImmuneRACE study, and 1,254 subjects contributed by 6 global collaborators. The prospective study material was composed of cDNA or gDNA derived from T cells, B-cell-depleted T cells, or PBMCs.

On the study overall, not on this receptor specifically: How much clinical and demographic metadata was included differed by source and by participant, and the metadata was provided uncurated.

For this clone: Its target antigen remains unknown. The record has no base qualities; no much larger clone is one base away.

The collaborating institutions used their own protocols to collect whole blood in K2EDTA tubes. For TCRbeta analysis, collaborators shipped samples as frozen whole blood, isolated PBMCs, or DNA extracted from either of those sample types. Based on the germline V gene, the CDR1 and CDR2 sequences are SGDLS and YYNGEE. Ends trimmed: V by 1 base, J by 5 bases; bases unmatched to a gene: 8. From cysteine to phenylalanine, the CDR3 is 15 amino acids long. Just the 45-base CDR3 DNA is kept, in frame starting at base 1. TCRbeta CDR3 regions were amplified from genomic DNA by means of the immunoSEQ Assay, a bias-controlled multiplex PCR. The authors' analysis ran thus. The number of nucleated cells in each sample was estimated from the amplification of reference gene primers within the assay. Sequence reads were collapsed and filtered to measure the absolute abundance of every unique TCRbeta CDR3 rearrangement. For each sample, productive Simpson clonality was calculated as the square root of Simpson's diversity index over productive rearrangements. In its TCRdb copy, this immuneACCESS table keeps in-frame sequences only and misses some clones. Where compared with another copy, unresolved V genes explain less than half of these, and the others have no known cause. V, J and clone size reflect that table, while D and trimming were determined from the DNA. The sample table lists around 130,000 clones, around 81% of them with a count of one. The leading ten clones occupy about 8% of the sample.

The source of this sequence is a human donor in a cohort sampled during active COVID-19. The sequencing sample was made of peripheral blood. The V and J genes are TRBV9 and TRBJ1-1, with 7 middle bases fitting TRBD1. The sequence in DNA is TGTGCCAGCAGCGTATTGGAGGGGGCGCGGACTGAAGCTTTCTTT. Translated, it reads CASSVLEGARTEAFF.